This T cell receptor (beta chain) was captured in a study of T cell repertoires in cytomegalovirus infection. Study background: Recently identified HLA-C-restricted CMV epitopes were among the peptides used. Through public TCR beta signatures, both CMV infection and matching HLA type were indicated. General study results and limits: The cumulative frequency of public TCR beta families identified carriers of CMV plus the relevant HLA. Clonotype analysis showed dominance of the ex vivo response by HLA-C-restricted CMV-specific TCR beta clonotypes.

Each CDR3 protein gets one entry after TCRdb re-called the reads with MiXCR. The sample consists of 200,000 to 250,000 distinct CDR3 sequences, about 38% of them appearing once. Germline V CDR1 and CDR2: SGHVT, SQSDAQ. The CDR3 loop spans 13 amino acids. V gave up 7 bases and J gave up 5 bases, with 14 bases separating them. The sample holds one count of this clonotype. Its antigen is still unknown. The clonotype comes from a human donor in good health (CMV status not recorded). Some clones in this sample may be carry-over from other donors' samples. The chain couples TRBV7-4 to TRBJ1-2, with D uncertain. Sample: CD8+ T cells from cultured PBMCs, taken from culture after CMV antigen stimulation. The CDR3: CASTLALKYGYTF. DNA of the CDR3: TGTGCCAGCACCCTCGCTCTAAAATATGGCTACACCTTC. Combining the CDR3 with reference TRBV7-4 and TRBJ1-2 gives the whole variable domain GAGVSQSPRYKVAKRGRDVALRCDSISGHVTLYWYRQTLGQGSEVLTYSQSDAQRDKSGRPSGRFSAERPERSVSTLKIQRTEQGDSAVYLCASTLALKYGYTFGSGTRLTVV.